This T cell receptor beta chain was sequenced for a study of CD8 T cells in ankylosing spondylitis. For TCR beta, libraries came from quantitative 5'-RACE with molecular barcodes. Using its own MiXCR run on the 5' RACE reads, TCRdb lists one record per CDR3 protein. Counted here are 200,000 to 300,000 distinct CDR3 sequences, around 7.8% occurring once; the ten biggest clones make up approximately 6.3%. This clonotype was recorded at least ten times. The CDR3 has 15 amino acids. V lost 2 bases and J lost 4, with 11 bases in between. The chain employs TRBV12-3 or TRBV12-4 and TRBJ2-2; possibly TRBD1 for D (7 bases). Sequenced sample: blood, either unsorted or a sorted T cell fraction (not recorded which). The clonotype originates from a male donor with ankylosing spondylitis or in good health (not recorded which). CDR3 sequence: CASSLRQGGTGELFF. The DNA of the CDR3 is TGTGCCAGCAGTTTACGCCAGGGGGGCACCGGGGAGCTGTTTTTT.